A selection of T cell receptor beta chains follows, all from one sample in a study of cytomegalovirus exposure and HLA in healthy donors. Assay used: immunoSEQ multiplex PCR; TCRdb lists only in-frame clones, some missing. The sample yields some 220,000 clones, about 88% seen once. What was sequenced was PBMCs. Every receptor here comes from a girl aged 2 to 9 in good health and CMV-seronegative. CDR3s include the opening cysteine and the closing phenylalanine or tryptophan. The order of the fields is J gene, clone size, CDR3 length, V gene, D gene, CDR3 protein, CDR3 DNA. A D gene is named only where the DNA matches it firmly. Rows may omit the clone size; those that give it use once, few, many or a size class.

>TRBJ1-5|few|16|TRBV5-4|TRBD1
CASSRDRGVSNQPQHF
TGTGCCAGCAGCCGGGACAGGGGAGTTAGCAATCAGCCCCAGCATTTT
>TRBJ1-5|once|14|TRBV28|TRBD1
CASRRTGTGQPQHF
TGTGCCAGCAGAAGGACAGGGACCGGTCAGCCCCAGCATTTT
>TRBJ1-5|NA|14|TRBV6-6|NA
CASSYFKTGQPQHF
TGTGCCAGCAGTTACTTCAAGACGGGGCAGCCCCAGCATTTT
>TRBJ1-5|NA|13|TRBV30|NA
CAWRPGPNQPQHF
TGTGCCTGGAGACCGGGTCCCAATCAGCCCCAGCATTTT
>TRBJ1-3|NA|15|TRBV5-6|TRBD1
CASSKGTETGNTIYF
TGTGCCAGCAGCAAAGGGACAGAAACTGGAAACACCATATATTTT
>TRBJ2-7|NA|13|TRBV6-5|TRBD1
CASRRLTGDEQYF
TGTGCCAGCAGAAGATTGACAGGGGACGAGCAGTACTTC
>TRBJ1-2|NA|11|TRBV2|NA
CATQGRDGYTF
TGTGCCACACAGGGTAGGGATGGCTACACCTTC
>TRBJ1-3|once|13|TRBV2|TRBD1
CASRTGGRNTIYF
TGTGCCAGCAGGACAGGGGGCAGAAACACCATATATTTT
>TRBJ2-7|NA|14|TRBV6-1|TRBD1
CATYSGTGASEQYF
TGTGCCACCTATTCCGGGACAGGGGCGTCCGAGCAGTACTTC
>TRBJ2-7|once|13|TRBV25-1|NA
CASRRDGIYEQYF
TGTGCCAGTAGGAGGGACGGCATCTACGAGCAGTACTTC
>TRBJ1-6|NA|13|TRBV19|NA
CASSKGQNSPLHF
TGTGCCAGTAGTAAAGGACAGAATTCACCCCTCCACTTT
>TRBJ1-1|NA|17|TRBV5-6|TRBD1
CASSLRTGYPLNTEAFF
TGTGCCAGCAGCTTGAGGACAGGCTACCCTTTGAACACTGAAGCTTTCTTT
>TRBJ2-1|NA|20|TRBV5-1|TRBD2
CASSLGLAGSTRFSYNEQFF
TGCGCCAGCAGCTTAGGTCTAGCGGGATCAACTAGGTTCTCCTACAATGAGCAGTTCTTC
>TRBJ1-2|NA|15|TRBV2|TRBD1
CASSARQGRNYGYTF
TGTGCCAGCAGTGCTCGACAGGGTAGGAACTATGGCTACACCTTC
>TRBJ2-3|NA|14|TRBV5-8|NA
CASSLGASRDTQYF
TGTGCCAGCAGCTTGGGGGCTAGCCGGGATACGCAGTATTTT
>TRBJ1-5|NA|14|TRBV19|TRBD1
CASSPGQENQPQHF
TGTGCCAGTAGTCCCGGACAGGAGAATCAGCCCCAGCATTTT
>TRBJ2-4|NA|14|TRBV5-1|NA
CASSLGSWENIQYF
TGCGCCAGCAGCTTGGGTAGCTGGGAAAACATTCAGTACTTC
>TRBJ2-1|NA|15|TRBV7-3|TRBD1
CASSLRLTGVNEQFF
TGTGCCAGCAGCTTAAGGCTAACAGGGGTGAATGAGCAGTTCTTC
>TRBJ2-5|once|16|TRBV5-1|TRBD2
CASRPLAGGLQETQYF
TGCGCCAGCAGGCCCCTAGCGGGGGGTCTTCAAGAGACCCAGTACTTC
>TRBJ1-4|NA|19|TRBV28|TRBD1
CASSPLRGTGGSWDEKLFF
TGTGCCAGCAGTCCCCTAAGGGGGACAGGGGGCTCGTGGGATGAAAAACTGTTTTTT
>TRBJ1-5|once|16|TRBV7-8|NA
CASSLGQDVIGQPQHF
TGTGCCAGCAGCTTAGGACAGGATGTAATAGGGCAGCCCCAGCATTTT
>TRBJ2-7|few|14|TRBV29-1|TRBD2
CSVEGLAGVYEQYF
TGCAGCGTTGAGGGACTAGCGGGAGTCTACGAGCAGTACTTC
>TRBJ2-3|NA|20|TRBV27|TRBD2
CASSLVTSVPFAYSTDTQYF
TGTGCCAGCAGTTTGGTGACTAGCGTACCATTTGCCTATAGCACAGATACGCAGTATTTT
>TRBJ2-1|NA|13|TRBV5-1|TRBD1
CASSPDRGLEQFF
TGCGCCAGCAGTCCGGACAGGGGGCTTGAGCAGTTCTTC
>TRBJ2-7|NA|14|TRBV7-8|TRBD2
CASSLARGAYEQYF
TGTGCCAGCAGCTTAGCGCGGGGGGCCTACGAGCAGTACTTC
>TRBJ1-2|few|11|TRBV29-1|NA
CSVLLSYGYTF
TGCAGCGTCCTACTGAGCTATGGCTACACCTTC
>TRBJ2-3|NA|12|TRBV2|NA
CASSESPDTQYF
TGTGCCAGCAGCGAGAGTCCAGATACGCAGTATTTT